These 18 T cell receptor beta chains share one sample of origin, sequenced in a study of B cell selection in AIRE deficiency. Sorting defined conventional CD4 T cells as CD4+CD127+. Assay used: immunoSEQ multiplex PCR; TCRdb lists only in-frame clones, some missing. The sample lists some 24,000 clones, almost 98% occurring once. Sequencing was carried out using conventional CD4+ T cells sorted from PBMCs. The receptors were sampled from a human donor with AIRE deficiency.

J is TRBJ2-2 and V is TRBV15, with TRBD1 as a possible D gene (5 bases). The V end lost 0 bases, the J end lost 3 bases, and 11 bases lay between the germline ends. The CDR3 has 16 amino acids. Per the germline V gene, CDR1 is LNHNV and CDR2 is YYDKDF (reference sequence). The CDR3 loop is CATSRDRREDTGELFF. In nucleotides, the CDR3 is TGTGCCACCAGCAGAGATCGCAGGGAAGACACCGGGGAGCTGTTTTTT.

The V call is TRBV27, the J call TRBJ2-3; D is unclear. This CDR3 is 16 amino acids long. Germline V gene lookup returns CDR1 MNHEY and CDR2 SMNVEV (reference sequence). The V gene lost 5 bases and the J gene lost 0 bases, with 15 bases spanning the gap. The CDR3 protein is CASSDILTTSTDTQYF. CDR3 sequence (DNA): TGTGCCAGCAGTGACATACTCACGACTAGCACAGATACGCAGTATTTT.

This clone is a singleton in its sample. This rearrangement joins TRBV30 to TRBJ2-3; D is possibly TRBD1 (5 bases). This CDR3 contains 13 residues. Trimming took 1 base from V and 5 from J, leaving 10 bases between them. The germline V gene has CDR1 GTSNPN and CDR2 SVGIG (reference sequence). In nucleotides, the CDR3 is TGTGCCTGGAGTGACGACAGAGGAGATACGCAGTATTTT. It yields the protein CAWSDDRGDTQYF.

V gene TRBV19 combines with J gene TRBJ2-7, with unresolved D. Germline loops: CDR1 LNHDA, CDR2 SQIVND (reference sequence). The CDR3 extends over 15 amino acids. V dropped 4 bases and J dropped 3 bases, with 16 bases sitting between them. CDR3 in amino acids: CASSTARARSYEQYF. In nucleotides, the CDR3 is TGTGCCAGTAGTACGGCCCGGGCCAGAAGCTACGAGCAGTACTTC.

V gene TRBV5-8 combines with J gene TRBJ2-7; 12 bases are a match to TRBD1. This CDR3 contains 19 residues. J was trimmed by 6 bases and V by 5 bases; bases with no gene match: 21. The germline gives CDR1 SGHTS, CDR2 YDEGEE. CDR3 sequence reads: CASRKDRDRGRVGSTEQYF. CDR3 nucleotides: TGTGCCAGCAGGAAAGACCGGGACAGGGGGCGGGTAGGGAGTACCGAGCAGTACTTC.

The chain is built from TRBV2 and TRBJ1-5; possible D gene TRBD1, 5 bases. Per the germline V gene, CDR1 is SNHLY and CDR2 is FYNNEI. The CDR3 loop spans 16 amino acids. V shed 1 base and J shed 2 bases, with 12 bases lying between them. The CDR3 loop is CASSEGGVLGNQPQHF. In DNA, the CDR3 is TGTGCCAGCAGTGAAGGGGGCGTCTTGGGCAATCAGCCCCAGCATTTT. The full variable domain, in which reference TRBV2 and TRBJ1-5 provide the parts outside the CDR3, is EPEVTQTPSHQVTQMGQEVILRCVPISNHLYFYWYRQILGQKVEFLVSFYNNEISEKSEIFDDQFSVERPDGSNFTLKIRSTKLEDSAMYFCASSEGGVLGNQPQHFGDGTRLSIL.

V usage is TRBV29-1 and J usage is TRBJ2-2; D is perhaps TRBD1 (5 bases). Germline assignment: CDR1 SQVTM and CDR2 ANQGSEA. Trimming cost V 5 bases and J 6 bases, with 7 bases left between them. The CDR3 consists of 11 residues. The CDR3 nucleotides are TGCAGCGTTCCAGGGCCCGGGGAGCTGTTTTTT. Protein sequence: CSVPGPGELFF.

This clone showed up just once. The chain combines TRBV2 with TRBJ1-2; 9 positions match TRBD1. In germline, CDR1 is SNHLY, CDR2 FYNNEI. The CDR3 runs to 13 residues. V lost 11 bases, J lost 5 bases, and 9 bases stayed unmatched. CDR3 in DNA: TGTGCCGGCCGGACAGGGGCGCCTTATGGCTACACCTTC. Its protein is CAGRTGAPYGYTF.

As to this clone: Other DNA sequences of this sample code for an identical CDR3. The V and J genes are TRBV25-1 and TRBJ1-3; 8 positions match TRBD1. The V segment lost 9 bases and the J segment 5 bases; nucleotides outside the gene matches: 12. CDR1 and CDR2 (germline): MGHDK, SYGVNS. There are 15 residues in the CDR3. CDR3 in amino acids: CASTNGQGMRNTIYF. CDR3 in DNA: TGTGCCAGTACTAACGGACAGGGCATGAGAAACACCATATATTTT.

The chain joins TRBV7-2 to TRBJ1-1, with a possible D match to TRBD1 (5 bases). CDR1 is SGHTA and CDR2 is FQGNSA in the germline V gene. V was cut by 0 bases and J by 1 base, with 9 bases left in between. This CDR3 has 15 amino acids. CDR3 sequence: CASSLAGPPNTEAFF. The DNA for the CDR3 is TGTGCCAGCAGCTTAGCGGGACCGCCGAACACTGAAGCTTTCTTT.

The chain combines TRBV28 with TRBJ2-5, with D hard to call. The ends were cut back, 8 bases at V and 5 bases at J, with 12 bases in the middle. Germline CDR1 MDHEN, CDR2 SYDVKM. CDR3 size: 12 residues. The chain's CDR3 is CASGPLGETQYF. CDR3 in DNA: TGTGCCAGCGGACCCCTGGGGGAGACCCAGTACTTC.

The sample holds one count of this clone. The chain carries TRBV5-4 and TRBJ1-5; possible D gene TRBD1, 5 bases. The V gene lost 4 bases and the J gene lost 4 bases, with 15 bases spanning the gap. Germline assignment: CDR1 SGHNT and CDR2 YYREEE (reference sequence). The CDR3 is made up of 15 amino acids. CDR3 bases: TGTGCCAGCAGCCGTTCAGGAGGGGTTAATCAGCCCCAGCATTTT. This encodes CASSRSGGVNQPQHF. Full variable domain (outside the CDR3, taken from reference TRBV5-4 and TRBJ1-5): ETGVTQSPTHLIKTRGQQVTLRCSSQSGHNTVSWYQQALGQGPQFIFQYYREEENGRGNFPPRFSGLQFPNYSSELNVNALELDDSALYLCASSRSGGVNQPQHFGDGTRLSIL.

In DNA, the CDR3 is TGTGCCAGCAGTTCCCTAAGAGGGGGAACTGGTTACATTCAGTACTTC. Translated, it gives CASSSLRGGTGYIQYF. The V gene is TRBV6-5, the J gene TRBJ2-4, with TRBD1 as a possible D gene (6 bases). Trimming pared 4 bases from V and 8 bases from J, leaving 21 bases between. The germline gives CDR1 MNHEY, CDR2 SVGAGI. CDR3 length equals 16 residues.

This clone was recorded only once. This rearrangement joins TRBV5-1 to TRBJ1-2, with D maybe TRBD1 (6 bases). V was trimmed by 3 bases and J by 4 bases, leaving 16 bases between them. The CDR3 is 15 amino acids. Germline-derived CDR1 and CDR2 are SGHRS and YFSETQ. The CDR3 is CASSSGTRWVYGYTF. CDR3 bases: TGCGCCAGCAGCTCCGGGACACGTTGGGTCTATGGCTACACCTTC.

This clone has only one observation. The chain uses TRBV9 and TRBJ2-2, with 12 bases fitting TRBD2. Trimming at V came to 1 base and at J to 7 bases, leaving 5 bases not matched to a gene. The CDR3 contains 16 residues. Germline CDR1 SGDLS, CDR2 YYNGEE. The chain's CDR3 is CASSVLAGGRGGELFF. The CDR3 nucleotides are TGTGCCAGCAGCGTACTAGCGGGAGGGCGCGGCGGGGAGCTGTTTTTT.

The chain joins TRBV9 to TRBJ2-5; a weak D match, TRBD2 (5 bases). The CDR3 totals 13 residues. Germline V gives CDR1 SGDLS, CDR2 YYNGEE. V lost 5 bases to trimming and J lost 4 bases, with 12 bases between them. Here the CDR3 DNA reads TGTGCCAGCAGTGGGGTACGGGGAGAGACCCAGTACTTC. As protein: CASSGVRGETQYF.

The V gene is TRBV7-2, the J gene TRBJ1-2; TRBD1 might be the D (6 bases). Trimming cost V 2 bases and J 5 bases, with 15 bases left between them. Germline CDR1 reads SGHTA; CDR2 reads FQGNSA. This CDR3 region has 15 residues. CDR3 DNA: TGTGCCAGCAGCTTACCCCGTCCAGGGGAATATGGCTACACCTTC. Protein product: CASSLPRPGEYGYTF.

The sample holds a few counts of this clone. V is TRBV18 and J is TRBJ1-1; 7 nucleotides match TRBD1. CDR1 KGHSH and CDR2 LQKENI come from the germline V gene. The CDR3 has 16 residues. V lost 4 bases to trimming and J lost 0 bases; unmatched junction nucleotides: 8. In DNA, the CDR3 is TGTGCCAGCTCACTCGGGACAGCCGACATGAACACTGAAGCTTTCTTT. The encoded protein is CASSLGTADMNTEAFF. The full variable domain, its missing parts supplied by reference TRBV18 and TRBJ1-1, is NAGVMQNPRHLVRRRGQEARLRCSPMKGHSHVYWYRQLPEEGLKFMVYLQKENIIDESGMPKERFSAEFPKEGPSILRIQQVVRGDSAAYFCASSLGTADMNTEAFFGQGTRLTVV.